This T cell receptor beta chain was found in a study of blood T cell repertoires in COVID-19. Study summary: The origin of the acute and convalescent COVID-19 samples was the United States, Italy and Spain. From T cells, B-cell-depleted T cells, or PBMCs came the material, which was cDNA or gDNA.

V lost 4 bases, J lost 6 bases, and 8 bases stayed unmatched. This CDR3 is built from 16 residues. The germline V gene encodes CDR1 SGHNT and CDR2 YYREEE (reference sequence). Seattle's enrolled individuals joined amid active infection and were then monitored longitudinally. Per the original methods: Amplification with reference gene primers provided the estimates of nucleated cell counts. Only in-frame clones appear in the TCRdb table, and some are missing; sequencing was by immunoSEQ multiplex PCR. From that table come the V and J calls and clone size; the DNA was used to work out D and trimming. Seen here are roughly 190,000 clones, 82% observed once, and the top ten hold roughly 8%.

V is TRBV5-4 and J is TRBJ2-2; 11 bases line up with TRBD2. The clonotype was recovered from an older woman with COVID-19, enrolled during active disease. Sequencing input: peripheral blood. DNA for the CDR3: TGTGCCAGCAGCACCATAGCGGGAGGGGGAGCCGGGGAGCTGTTTTTT. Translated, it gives CASSTIAGGGAGELFF.